Listed below are T cell receptor beta chains from one sample, sequenced in a study of cytomegalovirus exposure and HLA in healthy donors. The protocol was immunoSEQ multiplex PCR, while the TCRdb copy is restricted to in-frame clones and leaves out a portion. The repertoire holds under 70,000 clones, with 80% to 90% as singletons. The sample taken for sequencing was PBMCs. These receptors came from a woman under 30 in good health and CMV-seronegative. Each CDR3 is given with its conserved first and last residue. D genes are given only for firm matches. Size tells how often a clone was seen (once, few, many) or the class of an expanded clone, and some rows leave it out.

TRBV19,NA,TRBJ1-5,once,CASSSGEMDNQPQHF,TGTGCCAGTAGCTCAGGGGAGATGGACAATCAGCCCCAGCATTTT
TRBV30,NA,TRBJ2-3,NA,CAWSVLAGWTDTQYF,TGTGCCTGGAGTGTACTTGCGGGATGGACGGATACGCAGTATTTT
TRBV2,NA,TRBJ1-2,once,CASSEGHFDGYTF,TGTGCCAGCAGTGAAGGTCATTTTGATGGCTACACCTTC
TRBV7-9,TRBD1,TRBJ1-2,NA,CASSSAGQGNYGYTF,TGTGCCAGCAGTTCCGCGGGACAGGGTAACTATGGCTACACCTTC
TRBV2,TRBD2,TRBJ2-2,NA,CASTGLAGATGELFF,TGTGCCAGCACTGGACTAGCGGGGGCCACCGGGGAGCTGTTTTTT
TRBV28,TRBD2,TRBJ2-7,NA,CASRTGTSGRARAYEQYF,TGTGCCAGCAGAACCGGGACTAGCGGGAGGGCCCGGGCCTACGAGCAGTACTTC
TRBV6-5,TRBD1,TRBJ1-5,NA,CASRRQGAYQPQHF,TGTGCCAGCAGGCGACAGGGGGCCTATCAGCCCCAGCATTTT
TRBV6-1,NA,TRBJ2-1,NA,CASSVRGNEQFF,TGTGCCAGCAGTGTGCGAGGGAATGAGCAGTTCTTC
TRBV9,TRBD2,TRBJ2-7,NA,CASSADIGTSGHYEQYF,TGTGCCAGCAGCGCCGACATCGGGACTAGCGGACACTACGAGCAGTACTTC
TRBV28,TRBD1,TRBJ1-4,NA,CASSPTDRGYNEKLFF,TGTGCCAGCAGTCCGACTGACAGGGGGTATAATGAAAAACTGTTTTTT
TRBV9,TRBD2,TRBJ2-3,once,CASSVRSGATDTQYF,TGTGCCAGCAGCGTTAGAAGCGGGGCCACAGATACGCAGTATTTT
TRBV7-2,NA,TRBJ2-7,few,CASSLVGGAEQYF,TGTGCCAGCAGCTTAGTTGGCGGGGCAGAGCAGTACTTC
TRBV4-1,NA,TRBJ2-1,NA,CASSQGGVLPNNEQFF,TGCGCCAGCAGCCAAGGGGGAGTCCTCCCCAACAATGAGCAGTTCTTC
TRBV10-2,NA,TRBJ1-2,NA,CASSGRVYNGYTF,TGCGCCAGCAGTGGGAGGGTCTACAATGGCTACACCTTC
TRBV2,TRBD1,TRBJ1-2,NA,CASHPPPGQGRYGYTF,TGTGCCAGCCACCCACCCCCGGGACAGGGGCGCTATGGCTACACCTTC
TRBV23-1,NA,TRBJ2-1,NA,CASSQMAPKSPWEQFF,TGCGCCAGCAGTCAGATGGCACCGAAATCCCCCTGGGAGCAGTTCTTC
TRBV7-2,NA,TRBJ1-1,NA,CASSLERGTEAFF,TGTGCCAGCAGCTTAGAAAGGGGAACTGAAGCTTTCTTT
TRBV5-8,NA,TRBJ1-2,NA,CASSLGGYGYTF,TGTGCCAGCAGCTTAGGAGGGTATGGCTACACCTTC
TRBV7-3,NA,TRBJ2-2,NA,CASSHFRLRGSGELFF,TGTGCCAGCAGCCATTTCCGACTCAGAGGCTCCGGGGAGCTGTTTTTT
TRBV10-3,NA,TRBJ1-5,NA,CAISDRRGGNQPQHF,TGTGCCATCAGTGACCGGCGCGGGGGCAATCAGCCCCAGCATTTT
TRBV23-1,TRBD1,TRBJ2-7,NA,CASSQSRDSFYEQYF,TGCGCCAGCAGTCAATCACGGGACAGTTTCTACGAGCAGTACTTC
TRBV25-1,NA,TRBJ2-3,NA,CASRGVGIGTDTQYF,TGTGCCAGCAGAGGGGTTGGTATTGGCACAGATACGCAGTATTTT
TRBV30,TRBD1,TRBJ2-5,NA,CAWSVRDRRGETQYF,TGTGCCTGGAGTGTAAGGGACAGGCGTGGAGAGACCCAGTACTTC
TRBV16,NA,TRBJ1-1,NA,CASSHDTEAFF,TGTGCCAGCAGCCACGACACTGAAGCTTTCTTT
TRBV9,TRBD1,TRBJ1-2,NA,CASSVDAGGGFGYTF,TGTGCCAGCAGCGTAGATGCAGGGGGCGGGTTTGGCTACACCTTC
TRBV5-6,NA,TRBJ2-3,NA,CASTILVGGLTDTQYF,TGTGCCAGCACCATACTAGTTGGGGGCTTAACAGATACGCAGTATTTT
TRBV19,NA,TRBJ1-5,NA,CASSPWGGAGQPQHF,TGTGCCAGTAGTCCCTGGGGGGGCGCGGGACAGCCCCAGCATTTT
TRBV30,TRBD1,TRBJ2-7,NA,CAWSRQGGYEQYF,TGTGCCTGGAGCCGACAGGGGGGATACGAGCAGTACTTC
TRBV7-2,NA,TRBJ2-3,NA,CASRIYTDTQYF,TGTGCCAGCAGGATCTACACAGATACGCAGTATTTT
TRBV30,NA,TRBJ1-2,few,CAWSVHRLYTF,TGTGCCTGGAGTGTCCATAGACTCTACACCTTC
TRBV29-1,NA,TRBJ2-1,NA,CSAPNALYNEQFF,TGCAGCGCCCCTAACGCACTGTACAATGAGCAGTTCTTC
TRBV28,NA,TRBJ2-7,NA,CASTPTSSRHEQYF,TGTGCCAGCACCCCGACTAGTAGTAGACACGAGCAGTACTTC
TRBV15,NA,TRBJ2-7,few,CATSLQEAYEQYF,TGTGCCACCAGCTTGCAGGAAGCCTACGAGCAGTACTTC
TRBV27,TRBD2,TRBJ2-1,NA,CASSDTSGRPQASKKSYNEQFF,TGTGCCAGCAGTGACACAAGCGGGAGGCCCCAAGCGTCTAAGAAATCCTACAATGAGCAGTTCTTC
TRBV4-3,TRBD1,TRBJ2-7,NA,CASSRQAGQGFSYEQYF,TGCGCCAGCAGCCGACAAGCGGGACAGGGTTTCTCCTACGAGCAGTACTTC
TRBV28,TRBD1,TRBJ2-1,NA,CASRRQGAYEQFF,TGTGCCAGCAGAAGACAGGGGGCCTATGAGCAGTTCTTC